This record looks at one TCR beta chain sequence and its context. By its share of the sample, this clonotype is medium-sized (0.01 to 0.1%). There is no known antigen for this receptor. Per-nucleotide qualities are absent, and no much larger clonotype sits a single base away. This specimen belongs to a study of spatial heterogeneity in lung cancer (dated by TCRdb to about 2019). Looking at the study overall: Beta-chain transcripts were consistently detected in greater numbers than alpha-chain transcripts, which likely reflected higher beta-chain transcript abundance. In the raw uncorrected reads, each unique combination of TCR and UMI appeared more than ten times on average. TCR alpha and beta repertoires were quantitatively compared across multiple tumor regions, matched nontumor lung and blood in non-small cell lung cancer. Nonsynonymous mutation counts, determined by whole-exome sequencing of tumor tissue, were related to TCR repertoire features. Both alpha and beta chains were TCR-sequenced in samples taken at surgery, namely 220 tumor regions, around 61 matched nontumor lung samples and 45 to 60 PBMC samples.

Library creation used 5' RACE. Sequencing took place on a NextSeq 500. In the TCR library protocol, a unique molecular identifier was attached to each TCR cDNA molecule so that PCR and sequencing errors could be corrected. In the source study's methods: TCR identification, UMI-based error correction and CDR3 extraction were performed with Decombinator tools. Expanded TCRs were defined as those above a frequency of 2 per 1,000, corresponding to the top 1% of the tumor frequency distribution. Renyi diversity was computed with the R vegan package after each repertoire had been subsampled 100 times to 5,000 TCRs. To build CDR3 similarity networks, amino acid triplet string-kernel similarity was used, and CDR3s were connected when their pairwise similarity was above 0.82. The public sequencing data were trimmed at Q25 with fastp and processed into clonotypes with MiXCR by TCRdb, which kept only in-frame beta chains. Each entry is one CDR3 protein sequence, shown with its most common DNA and genes. The V and J calls come from TCRdb's annotation, not from the publication. The sample data list some 8,900 distinct CDR3 sequences, and approximately 5% of these were observed just once. Of the sample, approximately 28% falls within the top ten clones.

The time point label for this specimen denotes: sample taken at primary tumor resection. The donors were 72 patients from the lung TRACERx cohort who had early-stage, untreated non-small cell lung cancer. For TCR sequencing, whole RNA was extracted from tumor and nontumor lung tissue, or from cryopreserved PBMC samples, and no cell sorting was done. A patient was chosen for TCR sequencing only when enough RNA was available from at least two tumor regions. What the research found in general, with its limitations: Ubiquitous expanded tumor TCRs showed up in blood more often at tumor resection than at routine follow-up. Additional single-cell paired TCR alpha and beta sequencing was considered necessary to confirm, at a functional level, the hypothesis that regional TCRs recognize regional mutations.

CDR1 is given as LGHDT and CDR2 as YNNKEL, both from the germline V gene (reference sequence). The germline ends are 6 bases apart after V is trimmed by 0 bases and J by 1 base. There are 14 amino acids in the CDR3, from cysteine to phenylalanine inclusive. The CDR3 DNA has 42 bases and is translated from base 1. The chain is assembled from TRBV3-1 and TRBJ1-1; the D gene remains uncertain. The sequenced sample was PBMCs, obtained at surgery. The source of this sequence is a male donor with early-stage non-small cell lung cancer. The nucleotides read TGTGCCAGCAGCCAAGATAATGGGAACACTGAAGCTTTCTTT. It encodes CASSQDNGNTEAFF. Here the CDR3 is joined to the reference TRBV3-1 and TRBJ1-1 genes, and the full variable domain is: DTAVSQTPKYLVTQMGNDKSIKCEQNLGHDTMYWYKQDSKKFLKIMFSYNNKELIINETVPNRFSPKSPDKAHLNLHINSLELGDSAVYFCASSQDNGNTEAFFGQGTRLTVV.